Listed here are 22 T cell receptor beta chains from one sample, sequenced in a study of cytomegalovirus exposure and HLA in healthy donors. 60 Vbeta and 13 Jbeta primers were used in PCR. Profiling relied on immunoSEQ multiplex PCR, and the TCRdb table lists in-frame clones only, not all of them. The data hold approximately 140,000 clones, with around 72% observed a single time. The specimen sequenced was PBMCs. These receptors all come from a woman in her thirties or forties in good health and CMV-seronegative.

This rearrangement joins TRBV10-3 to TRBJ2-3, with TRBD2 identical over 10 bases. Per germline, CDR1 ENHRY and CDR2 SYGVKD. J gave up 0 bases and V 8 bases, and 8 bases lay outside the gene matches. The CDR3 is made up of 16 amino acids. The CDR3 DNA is TGTGCCATCCCCGGTCCTAGCGGGGGAAGCACAGATACGCAGTATTTT. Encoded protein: CAIPGPSGGSTDTQYF.

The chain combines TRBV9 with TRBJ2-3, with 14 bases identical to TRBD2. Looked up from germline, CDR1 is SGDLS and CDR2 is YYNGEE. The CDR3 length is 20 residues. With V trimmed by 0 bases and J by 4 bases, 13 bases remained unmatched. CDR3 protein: CASSVAPLPGLAGESDTQYF. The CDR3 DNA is TGTGCCAGCAGCGTAGCTCCTCTTCCGGGACTAGCGGGGGAGTCAGATACGCAGTATTTT. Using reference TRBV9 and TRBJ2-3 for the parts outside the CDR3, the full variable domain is DSGVTQTPKHLITATGQRVTLRCSPRSGDLSVYWYQQSLDQGLQFLIQYYNGEERAKGNILERFSAQQFPDLHSELNLSSLELGDSALYFCASSVAPLPGLAGESDTQYFGPGTRLTVL.

The CDR3 DNA reads TGTGCCAGCAGCCTCGGGACAGGGTACACTGAAGCTTTCTTT. Translated: CASSLGTGYTEAFF. V gene TRBV6-1 combines with J gene TRBJ1-1; 9 nucleotides align to TRBD1. Germline CDR1 and CDR2: MNHNS and SASEGT. V lost 6 bases to trimming and J lost 3 bases; unmatched junction nucleotides: 5. The CDR3 has 14 residues.

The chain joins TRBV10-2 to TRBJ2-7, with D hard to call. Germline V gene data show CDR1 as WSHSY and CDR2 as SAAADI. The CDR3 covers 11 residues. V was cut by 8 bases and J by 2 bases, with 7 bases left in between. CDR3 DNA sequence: TGCGCCAGCCGAGCCGCCTACGAGCAGTACTTC. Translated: CASRAAYEQYF.

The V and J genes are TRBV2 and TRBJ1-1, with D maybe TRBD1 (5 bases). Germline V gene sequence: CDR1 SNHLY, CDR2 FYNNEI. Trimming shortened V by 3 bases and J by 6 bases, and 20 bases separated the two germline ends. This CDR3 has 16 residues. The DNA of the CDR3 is TGTGCCAGCAGTGATATAAGGAAGGGGAATGCTGCTGAAGCTTTCTTT. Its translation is CASSDIRKGNAAEAFF. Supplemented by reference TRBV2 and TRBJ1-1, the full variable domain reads EPEVTQTPSHQVTQMGQEVILRCVPISNHLYFYWYRQILGQKVEFLVSFYNNEISEKSEIFDDQFSVERPDGSNFTLKIRSTKLEDSAMYFCASSDIRKGNAAEAFFGQGTRLTVV.

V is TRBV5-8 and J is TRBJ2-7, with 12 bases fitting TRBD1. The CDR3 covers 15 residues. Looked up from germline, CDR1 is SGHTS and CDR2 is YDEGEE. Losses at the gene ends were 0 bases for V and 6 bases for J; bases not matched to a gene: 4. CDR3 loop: CASSLAGTGGVEQYV. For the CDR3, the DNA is TGTGCCAGCAGCTTGGCCGGGACAGGGGGCGTCGAGCAGTACGTC.

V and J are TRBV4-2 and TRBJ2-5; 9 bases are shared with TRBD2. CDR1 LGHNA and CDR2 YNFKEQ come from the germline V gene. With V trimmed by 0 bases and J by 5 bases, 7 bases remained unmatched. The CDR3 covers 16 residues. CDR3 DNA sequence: TGTGCCAGCAGCCAAGATAGTGGGAGCGGGGGGGAGACCCAGTACTTC. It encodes CASSQDSGSGGETQYF.

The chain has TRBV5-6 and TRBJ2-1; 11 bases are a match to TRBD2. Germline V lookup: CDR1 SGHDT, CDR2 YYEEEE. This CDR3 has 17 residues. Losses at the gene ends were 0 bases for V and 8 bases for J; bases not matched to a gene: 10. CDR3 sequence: CASSLVAGGGTWYEQFF. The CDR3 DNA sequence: TGTGCCAGCAGCTTGGTAGCGGGGGGGGGTACGTGGTATGAGCAGTTCTTC.

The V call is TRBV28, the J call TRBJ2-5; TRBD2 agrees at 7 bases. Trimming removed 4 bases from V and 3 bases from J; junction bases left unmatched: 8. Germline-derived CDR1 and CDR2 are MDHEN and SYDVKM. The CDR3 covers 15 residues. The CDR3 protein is CASSSPVGGKETQYF. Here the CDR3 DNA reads TGTGCCAGCAGTTCCCCCGTGGGGGGGAAAGAGACCCAGTACTTC.

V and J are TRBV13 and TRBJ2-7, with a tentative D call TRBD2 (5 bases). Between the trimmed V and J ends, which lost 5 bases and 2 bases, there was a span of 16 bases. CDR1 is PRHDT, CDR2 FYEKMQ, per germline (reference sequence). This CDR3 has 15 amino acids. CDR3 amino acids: CASSEGLAGTYEQYF. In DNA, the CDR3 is TGTGCCAGCAGCGAAGGACTTGCTGGGACCTACGAGCAGTACTTC.

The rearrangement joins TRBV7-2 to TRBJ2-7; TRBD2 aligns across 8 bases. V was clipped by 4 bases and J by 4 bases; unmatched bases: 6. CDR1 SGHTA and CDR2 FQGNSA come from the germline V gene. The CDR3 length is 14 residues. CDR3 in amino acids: CASSSGLGYYEQYF. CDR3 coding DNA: TGTGCCAGCAGCTCGGGACTAGGATATTACGAGCAGTACTTC.

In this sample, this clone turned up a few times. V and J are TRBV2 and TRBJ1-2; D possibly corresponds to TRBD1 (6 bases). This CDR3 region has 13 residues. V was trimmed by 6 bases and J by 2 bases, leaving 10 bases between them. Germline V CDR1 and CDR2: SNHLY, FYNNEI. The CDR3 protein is CASRGGQNYGYTF. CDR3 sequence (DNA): TGTGCCAGCAGGGGTGGACAGAACTATGGCTACACCTTC.

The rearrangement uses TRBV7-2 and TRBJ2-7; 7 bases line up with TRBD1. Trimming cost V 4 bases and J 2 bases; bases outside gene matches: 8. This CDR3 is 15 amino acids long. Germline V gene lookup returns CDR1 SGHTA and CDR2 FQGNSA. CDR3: CASSSDRWDAYEQYV. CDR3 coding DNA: TGTGCCAGCAGCTCGGACAGGTGGGACGCCTACGAGCAGTACGTC.

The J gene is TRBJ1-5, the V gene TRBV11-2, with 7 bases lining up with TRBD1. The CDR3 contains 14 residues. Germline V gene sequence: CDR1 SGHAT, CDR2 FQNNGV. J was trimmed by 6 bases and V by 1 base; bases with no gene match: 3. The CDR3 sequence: CASSLAQGTQPQHF. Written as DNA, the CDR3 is TGTGCCAGCAGCTTAGCACAGGGGACTCAGCCCCAGCATTTT.

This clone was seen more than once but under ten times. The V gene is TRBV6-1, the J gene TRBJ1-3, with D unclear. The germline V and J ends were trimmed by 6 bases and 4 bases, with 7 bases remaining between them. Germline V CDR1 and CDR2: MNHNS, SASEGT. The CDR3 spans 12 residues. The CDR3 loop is CASRTDGNTIYF. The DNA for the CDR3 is TGTGCCAGCAGAACAGACGGAAACACCATATATTTT.

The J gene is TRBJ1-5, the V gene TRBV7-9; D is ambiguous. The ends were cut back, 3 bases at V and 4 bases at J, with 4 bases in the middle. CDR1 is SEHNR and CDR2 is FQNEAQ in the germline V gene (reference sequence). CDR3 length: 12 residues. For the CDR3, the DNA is TGTGCCAGCAGCTTTCCTAATCAGCCCCAGCATTTT. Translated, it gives CASSFPNQPQHF.

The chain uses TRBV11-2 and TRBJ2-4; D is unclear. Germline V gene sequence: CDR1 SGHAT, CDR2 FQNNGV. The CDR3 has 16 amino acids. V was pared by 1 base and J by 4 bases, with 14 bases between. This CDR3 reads CASSLVGSGYKNIQYF. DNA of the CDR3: TGTGCCAGCAGCTTAGTGGGCAGTGGGTATAAAAACATTCAGTACTTC.

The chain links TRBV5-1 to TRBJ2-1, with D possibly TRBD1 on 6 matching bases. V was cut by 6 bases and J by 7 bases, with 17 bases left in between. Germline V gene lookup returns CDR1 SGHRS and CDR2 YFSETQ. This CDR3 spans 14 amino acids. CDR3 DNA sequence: TGCGCCAGCACCAAGACAGGTTCTGGGAATGAGCAGTTCTTC. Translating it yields CASTKTGSGNEQFF. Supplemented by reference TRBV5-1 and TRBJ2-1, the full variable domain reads KAGVTQTPRYLIKTRGQQVTLSCSPISGHRSVSWYQQTPGQGLQFLFEYFSETQRNKGNFPGRFSGRQFSNSRSEMNVSTLELGDSALYLCASTKTGSGNEQFFGPGTRLTVL.

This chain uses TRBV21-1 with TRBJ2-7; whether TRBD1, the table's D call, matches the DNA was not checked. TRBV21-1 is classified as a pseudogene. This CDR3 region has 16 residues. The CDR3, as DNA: TGTGCCAGCAGCAAACGGAGGACAGGGGGTTGCTACGAGCAGTACGTC. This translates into CASSKRRTGGCYEQYV.

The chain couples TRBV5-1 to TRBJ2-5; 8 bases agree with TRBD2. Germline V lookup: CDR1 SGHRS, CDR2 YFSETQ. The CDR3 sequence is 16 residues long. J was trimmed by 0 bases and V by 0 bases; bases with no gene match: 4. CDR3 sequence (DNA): TGCGCCAGCAGCTTGGGCGGCGGGGGGAACCAAGAGACCCAGTACTTC. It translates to CASSLGGGGNQETQYF.

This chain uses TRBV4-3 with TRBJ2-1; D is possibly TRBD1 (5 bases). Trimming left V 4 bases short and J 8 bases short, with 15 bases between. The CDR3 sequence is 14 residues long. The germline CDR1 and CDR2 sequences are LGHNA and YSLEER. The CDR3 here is CASSRKILGDEQFF. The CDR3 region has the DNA TGCGCCAGCAGCCGCAAGATATTAGGGGATGAGCAGTTCTTC.

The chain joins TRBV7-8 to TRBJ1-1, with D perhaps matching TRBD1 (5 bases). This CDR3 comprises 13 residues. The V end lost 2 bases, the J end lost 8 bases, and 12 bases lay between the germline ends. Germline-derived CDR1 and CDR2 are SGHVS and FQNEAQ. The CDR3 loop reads CASSLRAGHEAFF. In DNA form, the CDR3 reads TGTGCCAGCAGCTTACGGGCAGGACACGAAGCTTTCTTT.